The T cell receptor (beta chain) described here comes from a study of patients and donors after allogeneic stem cell transplantation. TCRdb independently ran MiXCR on the RT-PCR reads; one entry per CDR3 protein. This table has tens of thousands of distinct CDR3 sequences, around 27% appearing once. This clonotype was counted a single time. An end of the junction differs from the germline gene, which may be a read error. Sequencing input: blood, either unsorted or a sorted T cell fraction (not recorded which). This TCR came from a human donor who was either an allogeneic HSCT recipient or a stem cell or donor lymphocyte infusion donor (not recorded which). It is not recorded whose cells these are; they may come from a transplant donor.

The CDR3 DNA reads TGTGCCAGCAGCTTGACAGGTCCCAATCAGACCCAGCATTTT. The encoded protein is CASSLTGPNQTQHF. The J gene is TRBJ1-5, the V gene TRBV7-2, with D possibly TRBD1 on 6 matching bases. Looked up from germline, CDR1 is SGHTA and CDR2 is FQGNSA. The CDR3 runs 14 residues.